This passage covers 19 T cell receptor beta chains from one sample sequenced in a study of blood T cell repertoires in COVID-19. Profiled with immunoSEQ multiplex PCR; TCRdb holds only in-frame clones, not every one. Of about 110,000 clones in the sample, over 80% were seen once. Sequencing was performed on peripheral blood. The receptors were gathered from a human donor in a cohort sampled during active COVID-19.

This chain joins TRBV19 and TRBJ2-7; D is undetermined. From germline, CDR1 is LNHDA and CDR2 SQIVND (reference sequence). This CDR3 spans 16 amino acids. V was cut by 6 bases and J by 0 bases, with 18 bases left in between. For the CDR3, the DNA is TGTGCCAGTAGCCTTATCTACGGCGGTAGCTCCTACGAGCAGTACTTC. Protein sequence: CASSLIYGGSSYEQYF.

This clone was recorded once. The chain recombines TRBV9 with TRBJ2-6; possible D gene TRBD2, 5 bases. This CDR3 is built from 18 residues. The germline gives CDR1 SGDLS, CDR2 YYNGEE. Trimming pared 0 bases from V and 0 bases from J, leaving 13 bases between. CDR3 bases: TGTGCCAGCAGCGTAGGAGGGTCTCCCCTCTCTGGGGCCAACGTCCTGACTTTC. Residues: CASSVGGSPLSGANVLTF.

The chain combines TRBV24-1 with TRBJ1-5; maybe TRBD1 (6 bases). Trimming stripped 3 bases from V and 3 bases from J, with 14 bases between. Germline V gene sequence: CDR1 KGHDR, CDR2 SFDVKD. The CDR3 runs to 16 residues. The CDR3 bases are TGTGCCACCAGTGATCCCCGCAGGGGAAACAATCAGCCCCAGCATTTT. Protein product: CATSDPRRGNNQPQHF.

The CDR3 nucleotides are TGTGCCAGCAGCTTAGCAAGGTCGGGGAGCGCGTACAATGAGCAGTTCTTC. It encodes CASSLARSGSAYNEQFF. The chain links TRBV7-2 to TRBJ2-1; TRBD2 is a possible D gene (5 bases). Germline values: CDR1 SGHTA, CDR2 FQGNSA. The CDR3 consists of 17 residues. Deletions cut 0 bases from V and 4 bases from J, with 16 bases between.

The V call is TRBV6-5, the J call TRBJ2-1, with 8 bases that match TRBD2. The CDR3 loop spans 15 amino acids. Germline values: CDR1 MNHEY, CDR2 SVGAGI. Trimming at V came to 5 bases and at J to 7 bases, leaving 10 bases not matched to a gene. CDR3 protein: CASSPGGTRSNEQFF. The DNA for the CDR3 is TGTGCCAGCAGTCCCGGCGGGACTAGGTCAAATGAGCAGTTCTTC.

This chain connects TRBV3-1 (or the pseudogene TRBV3-2) to TRBJ1-2; D is ambiguous. The CDR3 totals 15 residues. V dropped 3 bases and J dropped 5 bases, with 16 bases sitting between them. The germline V gene encodes CDR1 LGHDT and CDR2 YNNKEL (reference sequence). The CDR3 sequence is CASSQGAGSRYGYTF. Written as DNA, the CDR3 is TGTGCCAGCAGCCAGGGCGCGGGATCCAGATATGGCTACACCTTC.

This chain links TRBV29-1 with TRBJ1-1; a weak D match, TRBD1 (6 bases). CDR1 and CDR2 from the germline V gene are SQVTM and ANQGSEA. The CDR3 runs 12 residues. The germline V and J ends were trimmed by 4 bases and 7 bases, with 13 bases remaining between them. The CDR3 loop is CSVAGGGLEAFF. In nucleotides, the CDR3 is TGCAGCGTTGCCGGGGGGGGGCTTGAAGCTTTCTTT.

The chain is built from TRBV7-2 and TRBJ1-1; tentative D call: TRBD1 (5 bases). The CDR3 has 13 residues. Per the germline V gene, CDR1 is SGHTA and CDR2 is FQGNSA. The V gene lost 1 base and the J gene lost 7 bases, with 10 bases spanning the gap. As DNA, the CDR3 is TGTGCCAGCAGCTTAGTGGGGCTCCATGAAGCTTTCTTT. Its protein is CASSLVGLHEAFF.

CDR3 sequence reads: CASSLASRTGFRELFF. Here the CDR3 DNA reads TGTGCCAGCAGTCTAGCTTCCCGGACAGGGTTTCGGGAGCTGTTTTTT. The chain has TRBV27 and TRBJ2-2, with 8 bases aligning to TRBD1. The CDR3 consists of 16 residues. V lost 5 bases, J lost 9 bases, and 14 bases stayed unmatched. CDR1 is MNHEY, CDR2 SMNVEV, per germline (reference sequence).

The chain carries TRBV12-5 and TRBJ2-1; weak D call: TRBD1 (5 bases). Germline CDR1 LGHNT, CDR2 FRNRAP. V gave up 2 bases and J gave up 7 bases, with 9 bases separating them. CDR3 length: 13 amino acids. The CDR3 reads CASGLSGLNEQFF. DNA for the CDR3: TGTGCTAGTGGTTTGTCAGGGTTGAATGAGCAGTTCTTC.

The J gene is TRBJ1-2, the V gene TRBV28, with TRBD1 matching 12 bases. The length of the CDR3 is 13 residues. V lost 8 bases, J lost 8 bases, and 6 bases stayed unmatched. Germline V gene sequence: CDR1 MDHEN, CDR2 SYDVKM. The CDR3 here is CASGRDRGHGYTF. DNA of the CDR3: TGTGCCAGCGGCCGGGACAGGGGGCACGGCTACACCTTC.

The chain employs TRBV19 and TRBJ2-7, with 9 nucleotides matching TRBD1. V dropped 0 bases and J dropped 2; count of bases not matched to a gene: 5. The CDR3 length is 16 residues. Germline CDR1 and CDR2: LNHDA and SQIVND (reference sequence). The CDR3 reads CASSIDHGQGTYEQYF. The CDR3 nucleotides are TGTGCCAGTAGTATAGATCACGGACAGGGGACCTACGAGCAGTACTTC.

The rearrangement uses TRBV5-4 and TRBJ2-1; D is possibly TRBD2 (6 bases). CDR3 length: 15 residues. CDR1 is SGHNT, CDR2 YYREEE, per germline (reference sequence). Trimming took 3 bases from V and 0 from J, leaving 10 bases between them. CDR3 residues: CASSWDSNSYNEQFF. The DNA for the CDR3 is TGTGCCAGCAGCTGGGACTCCAACTCCTACAATGAGCAGTTCTTC.

This clone has just one count. The chain carries TRBV5-1 and TRBJ2-7, with 10 nucleotides matching TRBD1. The CDR3 contains 15 residues. CDR1 is SGHRS and CDR2 is YFSETQ in the germline V gene. V trimming: 5 bases; J trimming: 5 bases; junction bases outside the gene matches: 10. The CDR3: CASRDPGQGFHEQYF. For the CDR3, the DNA is TGCGCCAGCAGGGACCCGGGACAGGGGTTCCACGAGCAGTACTTC. Full variable domain (rest looked up from reference TRBV5-1 and TRBJ2-7): KAGVTQTPRYLIKTRGQQVTLSCSPISGHRSVSWYQQTPGQGLQFLFEYFSETQRNKGNFPGRFSGRQFSNSRSEMNVSTLELGDSALYLCASRDPGQGFHEQYFGPGTRLTVT.

CDR3 nucleotides: TGTGCCAGCAGTTATTGCGGGAGGGCGTGGGAGAGAAACACAGATACGCAGTATTTT. As protein: CASSYCGRAWERNTDTQYF. V is TRBV28 and J is TRBJ2-3; 9 bases are a match to TRBD2. V dropped 4 bases and J dropped 2; count of bases not matched to a gene: 16. There are 19 residues in the CDR3. Germline values: CDR1 MDHEN, CDR2 SYDVKM.

The chain combines TRBV7-9 with TRBJ2-5, with TRBD2 as a possible D gene (6 bases). Trimming took 0 bases from V and 2 from J, leaving 7 bases between them. The CDR3 length is 14 residues. Per the germline V gene, CDR1 is SEHNR and CDR2 is FQNEAQ (reference sequence). The CDR3, as DNA: TGTGCCAGCAGCTTAGCGGCGGGGCAAGAGACCCAGTACTTC. Translated, it gives CASSLAAGQETQYF.

The chain is built from TRBV7-9 and TRBJ1-1, with 9 positions matching TRBD1. Germline V gives CDR1 SEHNR, CDR2 FQNEAQ (reference sequence). The V segment lost 5 bases and the J segment 1 base; nucleotides outside the gene matches: 17. The CDR3 runs to 19 residues. CDR3 sequence reads: CASSMLNYRDRERNTEAFF. The CDR3 region has the DNA TGTGCCAGCAGCATGCTAAACTACCGGGACAGGGAGAGGAACACTGAAGCTTTCTTT.

This sequence joins TRBV7-9 and TRBJ1-6, with D possibly being TRBD1 (5 bases). V dropped 8 bases and J dropped 7 bases, with 15 bases sitting between them. Germline V gene sequence: CDR1 SEHNR, CDR2 FQNEAQ (reference sequence). The CDR3 spans 14 residues. The CDR3 loop is CASCTGGGNSPLHF. The CDR3 nucleotides read TGTGCCAGCTGCACGGGGGGGGGAAATTCACCCCTCCACTTT. Full variable domain (remainder filled in from reference TRBV7-9 and TRBJ1-6): DTGVSQNPRHKITKRGQNVTFRCDPISEHNRLYWYRQTLGQGPEFLTYFQNEAQLEKSRLLSDRFSAERPKGSFSTLEIQRTEQGDSAMYLCASCTGGGNSPLHFGNGTRLTVT.

This chain connects TRBV7-3 to TRBJ2-1; tentatively, D is TRBD2 (5 bases). Between the trimmed V and J ends, which lost 1 base and 0 bases, there was a span of 16 bases. The CDR3 runs 18 residues. Germline loops: CDR1 SGHTA, CDR2 FQGTGA. The CDR3 reads CASSLRPQDFPSYNEQFF. CDR3 bases: TGTGCCAGCAGCTTAAGGCCCCAGGACTTCCCCTCCTACAATGAGCAGTTCTTC.